The 21 T cell receptor beta chains below all came from one sample that was sequenced in a study of T-cell memory formation after mild COVID-19. Each CDR3 protein gets one entry after TCRdb re-called the 5' RACE reads with MiXCR. This table holds about 350,000 distinct CDR3 sequences, roughly an eighth found once. The sequencing input was PBMCs or a T cell subset sorted from them (not recorded which). The receptors stem from a man aged 18 to 35 who had mild COVID-19 (a few samples of this study predate the infection). Cell type and time point are not known.

This clonotype was picked up a small number of times. The chain uses TRBV9 and TRBJ2-5, with 8 bases fitting TRBD2. The CDR3 is made up of 14 amino acids. The ends lost 7 bases at V and 0 bases at J; junction bases unmatched: 5. The germline gives CDR1 SGDLS, CDR2 YYNGEE. The CDR3 coding sequence is TGTGCCAGCTCGCGGGGGGAACACCAAGAGACCCAGTACTTC. This codes for CASSRGEHQETQYF.

At least ten counts were recorded for this clonotype. The rearrangement uses TRBV5-6 and TRBJ2-5; 8 bases agree with TRBD1. The V gene end was trimmed by 1 base and the J gene end by 3 bases; junction bases not matched to a gene: 5. The length of the CDR3 is 15 residues. CDR1 and CDR2 (germline): SGHDT, YYEEEE. The CDR3 nucleotides are TGTGCCAGCAGCTTGCCCAGGACAGGGAAAGAGACCCAGTACTTC. This sequence encodes CASSLPRTGKETQYF.

The table lists this clonotype with a few counts. The rearrangement links TRBV12-5 to TRBJ1-2; D is ambiguous. The CDR3 spans 18 residues. Germline V CDR1 and CDR2: LGHNT, FRNRAP. V was pared by 0 bases and J by 0 bases, with 17 bases between. CDR3 nucleotide sequence: TGTGCTAGTGGTTTGGTACGGTTCACAAATCCCCCTAACTATGGCTACACCTTC. Translating gives CASGLVRFTNPPNYGYTF.

This chain uses TRBV28 with TRBJ2-7, with D possibly being TRBD1 or TRBD2 (7 bases each). V lost 5 bases, J lost 0 bases, and 20 bases lay in between. Germline lookup yields CDR1 MDHEN and CDR2 SYDVKM. This CDR3 spans 17 amino acids. CDR3 sequence: CASSGGGQNIDSYEQYV. In DNA form, the CDR3 reads TGTGCCAGCAGTGGGGGGGGACAGAACATTGACTCCTACGAGCAGTACGTC.

This clonotype has more than one count but fewer than ten. The chain couples TRBV28 to TRBJ2-6; tentative D call: TRBD1 (6 bases). CDR1 MDHEN and CDR2 SYDVKM come from the germline V gene. The V and J ends lost 3 bases and 0 bases respectively, with 18 bases between them. The CDR3 runs 19 residues. Here the CDR3 DNA reads TGTGCCAGCAGTTTCGTATTTCCAGGGGAAGGCTCTGGGGCCAACGTCCTGACTTTC. Amino acids: CASSFVFPGEGSGANVLTF. The variable domain in full, completed from reference TRBV28 and TRBJ2-6, reads DVKVTQSSRYLVKRTGEKVFLECVQDMDHENMFWYRQDPGLGLRLIYFSYDVKMKEKGDIPEGYSVSREKKERFSLILESASTNQTSMYLCASSFVFPGEGSGANVLTFGAGSRLTVL.

The chain is built from TRBV7-8 and TRBJ2-7, with D possibly being TRBD1 or TRBD2 (5 bases each). The CDR3 spans 17 residues. V shed 4 bases and J shed 2 bases, with 21 bases lying between them. Germline V gene data show CDR1 as SGHVS and CDR2 as FQNEAQ. CDR3 bases: TGTGCCAGCAGCTCCGAAATAGGGGACGGAATAACCTACGAGCAGTACGTC. Translating gives CASSSEIGDGITYEQYV.

This clonotype occurred many times. V and J are TRBV11-2 and TRBJ2-5; D is ambiguous. This CDR3 has 14 amino acids. Germline V gene sequence: CDR1 SGHAT, CDR2 FQNNGV. V dropped 0 bases and J dropped 9 bases, with 14 bases sitting between them. The CDR3 DNA reads as TGTGCCAGCAGCTTAGATCTCACTGCCCGGGCCCAGTACTTC. This sequence encodes CASSLDLTARAQYF.

The rearrangement joins TRBV20-1 to TRBJ1-1, with D hard to call. The CDR3 covers 14 residues. V shed 6 bases and J shed 5 bases, with 19 bases lying between them. Germline CDR1 DFQATT, CDR2 SNEGSKA (reference sequence). The CDR3 nucleotides are TGCAGTGCCAGGACGACATTCGACTTGACTGAAGCTTTCTTT. Protein sequence: CSARTTFDLTEAFF.

This clonotype has a handful of counts. This rearrangement joins TRBV9 to TRBJ2-2; D tentatively fits TRBD1 or TRBD2 (5 bases each). Germline V gene data show CDR1 as SGDLS and CDR2 as YYNGEE. The CDR3 is 17 residues long. Trimming shortened V by 0 bases and J by 5 bases, and 17 bases separated the two germline ends. The CDR3 DNA sequence: TGTGCCAGCAGCGTAGATCTAAGGGGTTGGGAGACCGGGGAGCTGTTTTTT. Its protein is CASSVDLRGWETGELFF. Supplemented by reference TRBV9 and TRBJ2-2, the full variable domain reads DSGVTQTPKHLITATGQRVTLRCSPRSGDLSVYWYQQSLDQGLQFLIQYYNGEERAKGNILERFSAQQFPDLHSELNLSSLELGDSALYFCASSVDLRGWETGELFFGEGSRLTVL.

This clonotype has just a few counts. The chain carries TRBV6-1 and TRBJ2-1; D is perhaps TRBD1 (6 bases). The CDR3 has 17 amino acids. Between the trimmed V and J ends, which lost 2 bases and 3 bases, there was a span of 17 bases. The germline gives CDR1 MNHNS, CDR2 SASEGT. Here the CDR3 DNA reads TGTGCCAGCAGTGAATGGGGAGAGGGGGTCCACTACAATGAGCAGTTCTTC. It specifies CASSEWGEGVHYNEQFF.

A few counts support this clonotype. The chain employs TRBV27 and TRBJ1-1; D is perhaps TRBD1 (5 bases). V gave up 7 bases and J gave up 6 bases, with 15 bases separating them. Germline assignment: CDR1 MNHEY and CDR2 SMNVEV (reference sequence). This CDR3 comprises 13 residues. The CDR3 coding sequence is TGTGCCAGCACCACTCCGGGGGGGGCTGAAGCTTTCTTT. This encodes CASTTPGGAEAFF.

This clonotype was counted between two and nine times. This rearrangement joins TRBV19 to TRBJ2-7; 8 bases are a match to TRBD2. The length of the CDR3 is 16 residues. Trimming took 5 bases from V and 0 from J; bases not matched to a gene: 9. CDR1 LNHDA and CDR2 SQIVND come from the germline V gene (reference sequence). In DNA form, the CDR3 reads TGTGCCAGTAGTGATCGGGGGGGCCGATCCTCCTACGAGCAGTACTTC. It yields the protein CASSDRGGRSSYEQYF.

The DNA of the CDR3 is TGCGCCAGCAGCCAAGAAGGAGGGCCCGGGGAGCTGTTTTTT. Translation gives CASSQEGGPGELFF. V is TRBV4-1 and J is TRBJ2-2; maybe TRBD2 (6 bases). Trimming removed 0 bases from V and 6 bases from J, with 8 bases in between. The germline CDR1 and CDR2 sequences are MGHRA and YSYEKL. CDR3 size: 14 residues.

The chain couples TRBV30 to TRBJ2-6, with D hard to call. CDR1 and CDR2 from the germline V gene are GTSNPN and SVGIG (reference sequence). The V end was cut by 1 base, the J end by 0 bases, with 7 bases between. The CDR3 spans 15 residues. The CDR3 coding sequence is TGTGCCTGGAGTGCAGTCTACTCTGGGGCCAACGTCCTGACTTTC. Residues: CAWSAVYSGANVLTF.

This clonotype appeared once. The chain links TRBV19 to TRBJ1-5, with 9 bases aligning to TRBD1. Trimming cost V 6 bases and J 0 bases; bases outside gene matches: 6. Per the germline V gene, CDR1 is LNHDA and CDR2 is SQIVND (reference sequence). This CDR3 comprises 16 residues. In DNA form, the CDR3 reads TGTGCCAGTAGCTTGACAGGGGGATATAGCAATCAGCCCCAGCATTTT. This codes for CASSLTGGYSNQPQHF.

This sequence joins TRBV2 and TRBJ1-1; 7 bases map to TRBD1. The CDR3 has 12 residues. Germline CDR1 SNHLY, CDR2 FYNNEI. The V gene end was trimmed by 6 bases and the J gene end by 7 bases; junction bases not matched to a gene: 5. Written as DNA, the CDR3 is TGTGCCAGCAGGGCCCACAGGGGTGAAGCTTTCTTT. Its translation is CASRAHRGEAFF.

This clonotype was recorded many times. The CDR3 DNA reads as TGCGCCAGCAGCCCGGGACTAGCGGGTTCTAGCACAGATACGCAGTATTTT. Its translation is CASSPGLAGSSTDTQYF. V usage is TRBV5-1 and J usage is TRBJ2-3, with TRBD2 matching 12 bases. The CDR3 is 17 residues long. The germline V gene encodes CDR1 SGHRS and CDR2 YFSETQ. J gave up 0 bases and V 4 bases, and 6 bases lay outside the gene matches.

The chain links TRBV20-1 to TRBJ1-4; D unclear. CDR3 length equals 16 residues. CDR1 and CDR2 from the germline V gene are DFQATT and SNEGSKA (reference sequence). Trimming removed 1 base at V and 0 bases at J, with 12 bases between. The CDR3 region has the DNA TGCAGTGCTAGAGTTTTTATGGGTGCAACTAATGAAAAACTGTTTTTT. Protein sequence: CSARVFMGATNEKLFF.

This clonotype was recorded at least ten times. The genes are TRBV6-1 and TRBJ2-5, with 9 bases lining up with TRBD1. The CDR3 runs 15 residues. Germline V gene data show CDR1 as MNHNS and CDR2 as SASEGT. The V gene end was trimmed by 0 bases and the J gene end by 1 base; junction bases not matched to a gene: 0. The CDR3 DNA follows: TGTGCCAGCAGTGAAGCGACAGGGGGCCAAGAGACCCAGTACTTC. It codes for CASSEATGGQETQYF.

The sample holds many counts of this clonotype. This chain links TRBV2 with TRBJ1-2; D is unresolved. V was clipped by 8 bases and J by 1 base, with 5 bases between them. This CDR3 contains 11 residues. The germline V gene has CDR1 SNHLY and CDR2 FYNNEI. CDR3 sequence: CASAVNYGYTF. CDR3 coding DNA: TGTGCCAGCGCCGTTAACTATGGCTACACCTTC.

This clonotype was found a few times. The chain employs TRBV20-1 and TRBJ1-6; D is undetermined. The CDR3 covers 11 residues. The germline V gene has CDR1 DFQATT and CDR2 SNEGSKA (reference sequence). Trimming stripped 5 bases from V and 7 bases from J, with 6 bases between. The CDR3 DNA reads as TGCAGTGCTTTCAGGAATTCACCCCTCCACTTT. Translation gives CSAFRNSPLHF.